This T cell receptor beta chain was sequenced in a study of blood T cells in healthy people across ages. Study background: The template switching approach captured approximately one barcoded beta molecule for every two T cells. Study results and caveats: Among long-lived donors, naive CD4+ cells were more numerous and diversity higher than in aged donors.

This clonotype was found a few times. Its target is unknown. It was with a sample-barcoded 5' primer and a J-beta primer mix that a second PCR of about 7 to 12 cycles was run. TCRdb fed the 5' RACE reads into MiXCR, producing one record per CDR3 protein. This table has about 680,000 distinct CDR3 sequences, 49% appearing once. The sample was blood. The TCR originated in a woman aged 60-75 years in good health.

The CDR3 reads CSAGVTGQAFF. In nucleotides, the CDR3 is TGCAGTGCTGGAGTCACAGGACAGGCTTTCTTT. The J gene is TRBJ1-1, the V gene TRBV20-1; D is perhaps TRBD1 (6 bases). Germline V gene lookup returns CDR1 DFQATT and CDR2 SNEGSKA (reference sequence). The CDR3 length is 11 residues. Trimming shortened V by 5 bases and J by 11 bases, and 15 bases separated the two germline ends.